Sequencing of this TCR beta chain was carried out in a study of chemoradiotherapy in HPV16-positive cancers. On this clone itself: Its antigen remains unknown.

Method: immunoSEQ multiplex PCR; TCRdb's copy keeps in-frame clones and lacks some. Of 15,000 to 20,000 clones listed, roughly 84% are singletons. Over chemoradiotherapy, repertoires were sampled more than once. Overall study findings and caveats: Candidate HPV-specific clones and E7-related TCR motifs grew in tumor during treatment. HPV-responsive T-cell expansion during chemoradiotherapy was linked to improved recurrence-free survival in HPV16-positive patients.

The sequencing here drew on blood, taken from a patient who underwent chemoradiotherapy. The source of this sequence is a human donor with HPV-associated anogenital cancer.

The CDR3 loop is CASRGISYEQYF. The CDR3 DNA sequence: TGTGCCAGCAGAGGGATCTCCTACGAGCAGTACTTC. The chain is built from TRBV28 and TRBJ2-7; no firm D call. Trimming removed 6 bases at V and 0 bases at J, with 6 bases between. The CDR3 runs to 12 residues. Germline V gene sequence: CDR1 MDHEN, CDR2 SYDVKM.